This is a list of T cell receptor beta chains from one sample in a study of cytomegalovirus exposure and HLA in healthy donors. TCRdb's table, derived via immunoSEQ multiplex PCR, lists solely in-frame clones and lacks some. Among approximately 69,000 clones listed, 76% were seen once. The source material was PBMCs. These receptors were obtained from a man aged 18 to 35 in good health and CMV-seronegative. Both conserved end residues are part of each CDR3. Fields, in order: clone size, D gene, V gene, J gene, CDR3 protein, CDR3 DNA. The D gene is left open where the match is weak. Clone size is given for some rows only: seen once, a few or many times, or a class if the clone is expanded.

few	NA	TRBV5-6	TRBJ1-1	CASSQGHNSTEAFF	TGTGCCAGCAGCCAAGGCCACAACAGCACTGAAGCTTTCTTT
NA	TRBD1	TRBV5-1	TRBJ1-4	CASSPLNRGPNEKLFF	TGCGCCAGCAGCCCCCTGAACAGGGGGCCAAATGAAAAACTGTTTTTT
NA	TRBD1	TRBV25-1	TRBJ2-5	CASSDPGQGKETQYF	TGTGCCAGCAGTGACCCGGGACAGGGAAAAGAGACCCAGTACTTC
NA	TRBD1	TRBV7-2	TRBJ2-2	CASSPRDRLTGELFF	TGTGCCAGCAGCCCCCGGGACAGGCTAACCGGGGAGCTGTTTTTT
once	TRBD1	TRBV18	TRBJ1-3	CASSPPARGPGNTIYF	TGTGCCAGCTCACCACCGGCCAGGGGGCCTGGAAACACCATATATTTT
NA	TRBD1	TRBV7-9	TRBJ2-6	CASSPTGGYGANVLTF	TGTGCCAGCAGCCCGACAGGGGGCTATGGGGCCAACGTCCTGACTTTC
NA	NA	TRBV7-9	TRBJ1-6	CASTPLAGRGNSPLHF	TGTGCCAGCACACCCCTTGCGGGGCGAGGAAATTCACCCCTCCACTTT
NA	TRBD1	TRBV6-1	TRBJ2-3	CASSEGGTGTDTQYF	TGTGCCAGCAGTGAAGGTGGGACAGGGACGGATACGCAGTATTTT
NA	NA	TRBV30	TRBJ1-2	CAWITRGAGGRGYTF	TGTGCCTGGATTACAAGGGGGGCGGGGGGTCGCGGCTACACCTTC
NA	TRBD2	TRBV11-2	TRBJ2-5	CASSSSSTSGGQETQYF	TGTGCCAGCAGCTCCTCAAGTACTAGCGGGGGGCAAGAGACCCAGTACTTC
NA	TRBD1	TRBV7-3	TRBJ2-2	CASSLDRGTGELFF	TGTGCCAGCAGCCTCGACAGGGGCACCGGGGAGCTGTTTTTT
NA	NA	TRBV2	TRBJ1-4	CASITWQGGNEKLFF	TGTGCCAGCATCACCTGGCAGGGAGGTAATGAAAAACTGTTTTTT
few	TRBD2	TRBV11-3	TRBJ2-5	CASSLGQDGRGQETQYF	TGTGCCAGCAGCTTAGGGCAGGATGGGCGGGGGCAAGAGACCCAGTACTTC
NA	NA	TRBV5-6	TRBJ1-5	CASSFNGWRGNQPQHF	TGTGCCAGCAGCTTCAACGGGTGGAGGGGCAATCAGCCCCAGCATTTT
NA	TRBD1	TRBV7-9	TRBJ1-4	CASTLRQGRGEKLFF	TGTGCCAGCACGCTTCGACAGGGCCGAGGTGAAAAACTGTTTTTT
NA	NA	TRBV7-3	TRBJ2-2	CASSPDNGELFF	TGTGCCAGCAGCCCGGACAACGGGGAGCTGTTTTTT
NA	TRBD2	TRBV5-1	TRBJ2-5	CASSLGGVQETQYF	TGCGCCAGCAGCCTGGGGGGGGTACAAGAGACCCAGTACTTC
NA	NA	TRBV4-3	TRBJ2-1	CASSLGGPNNEQFF	TGCGCCAGCAGCCTGGGGGGGCCCAACAATGAGCAGTTCTTC
NA	NA	TRBV6-5	TRBJ1-3	CASSPSRGNTIYF	TGTGCCAGCAGCCCCTCCAGGGGAAACACCATATATTTT
once	NA	TRBV9	TRBJ1-1	CASSVGDRLNTEAFF	TGTGCCAGCAGCGTAGGCGACAGACTGAACACTGAAGCTTTCTTT
NA	TRBD1	TRBV30	TRBJ2-2	CAWSTDRVIGGELFF	TGTGCCTGGAGTACCGACAGGGTAATTGGCGGGGAGCTGTTTTTT
once	TRBD1	TRBV6-1	TRBJ1-2	CASSETGLTYGYTF	TGTGCCAGCAGTGAGACAGGGTTGACCTATGGCTACACCTTC
NA	TRBD1	TRBV2	TRBJ2-2	CASSGGTGNTGELFF	TGTGCCAGCAGTGGAGGGACAGGGAACACCGGGGAGCTGTTTTTT
NA	TRBD1	TRBV2	TRBJ2-5	CASSHPGQQETQYF	TGTGCCAGCAGTCATCCGGGACAGCAAGAGACCCAGTACTTC
few	NA	TRBV7-6	TRBJ1-6	CASSLAQPGQANSPLHF	TGTGCCAGCAGCTTAGCGCAACCGGGACAAGCCAATTCACCCCTCCACTTT
NA	NA	TRBV6-1	TRBJ1-2	CASSLDRYTF	TGTGCCAGCAGCCTAGACCGCTACACCTTC
NA	TRBD1	TRBV5-1	TRBJ1-1	CASSVRGQGMEAFF	TGCGCCAGCAGCGTCCGAGGACAGGGGATGGAGGCTTTCTTT
once	NA	TRBV5-6	TRBJ2-5	CASSHRARETQYF	TGTGCCAGCAGCCACAGGGCCCGAGAGACCCAGTACTTC
NA	NA	TRBV2	TRBJ2-1	CASSRGLQQFF	TGTGCCAGCAGCCGAGGACTACAGCAGTTCTTC
NA	NA	TRBV5-4	TRBJ2-1	CASSRGPGVTYNEQFF	TGTGCCAGCAGCCGAGGTCCGGGGGTTACCTACAATGAGCAGTTCTTC
once	TRBD1	TRBV5-1	TRBJ1-6	CASSDPGQGSSPLHF	TGCGCCAGCAGCGATCCGGGACAGGGCAGTTCACCCCTCCACTTT
NA	TRBD2	TRBV2	TRBJ2-3	CASRETSGATDTQYF	TGTGCCAGCAGGGAGACTAGCGGGGCTACGGATACGCAGTATTTT
NA	TRBD1	TRBV9	TRBJ1-1	CASSVGPRTGGNTEAFF	TGTGCCAGCAGCGTAGGTCCCCGGACAGGGGGTAACACTGAAGCTTTCTTT
NA	NA	TRBV19	TRBJ2-2	CASSMIRQNTGELFF	TGTGCCAGTAGTATGATTCGACAGAACACCGGGGAGCTGTTTTTT
NA	TRBD2	TRBV7-2	TRBJ2-2	CASSLGLAGGISTGELFF	TGTGCCAGCAGCTTGGGACTAGCGGGGGGGATAAGTACCGGGGAGCTGTTTTTT
NA	TRBD1	TRBV4-1	TRBJ2-2	CASSSWTGGYGGELFF	TGCGCCAGCAGCTCGTGGACAGGGGGCTATGGCGGGGAGCTGTTTTTT
NA	NA	TRBV7-8	TRBJ2-7	CASSLVRRTARSYEQYF	TGTGCCAGCAGCCTCGTGAGGAGGACGGCCAGATCCTACGAGCAGTACTTC
NA	NA	TRBV7-6	TRBJ2-5	CASSLMRRETQYF	TGTGCCAGCAGCTTAATGCGTAGAGAGACCCAGTACTTC
NA	NA	TRBV5-1	TRBJ2-2	CASSLGAQNTGELFF	TGCGCCAGCAGCTTGGGGGCGCAGAACACCGGGGAGCTGTTTTTT
few	NA	TRBV14	TRBJ2-2	CASSQVRGTGELFF	TGTGCCAGCAGCCAAGTGCGCGGGACCGGGGAGCTGTTTTTT
NA	NA	TRBV2	TRBJ1-5	CASSPEQDGRPQHF	TGTGCCAGCAGCCCTGAACAGGACGGGAGGCCCCAGCATTTT
NA	TRBD1	TRBV7-6	TRBJ1-4	CASSLGGQNNEKLFF	TGTGCCAGCAGCTTAGGGGGACAGAATAATGAAAAACTGTTTTTT
NA	NA	TRBV5-5	TRBJ1-1	CASSLIGGPNTEAFF	TGTGCCAGCAGCTTGATCGGGGGACCTAACACTGAAGCTTTCTTT
NA	NA	TRBV4-2	TRBJ1-5	CASSQLTGLGRGNQPQHF	TGTGCCAGCAGCCAACTCACAGGGCTCGGTAGGGGCAATCAGCCCCAGCATTTT
NA	NA	TRBV7-6	TRBJ1-2	CASSLNSANYGYTF	TGTGCCAGCAGCTTAAACAGTGCAAACTATGGCTACACCTTC
NA	NA	TRBV27	TRBJ2-7	CASSLSRFLGGGPLYDEQYF	TGTGCCAGCAGTTTATCGAGGTTCCTCGGCGGAGGTCCCCTTTACGACGAGCAGTACTTC
few	NA	TRBV1	TRBJ2-5	CTSSQGRPLAGQETQYF	TGCACCAGCAGCCAAGGACGCCCCCTAGCGGGGCAAGAGACCCAGTACTTC
once	NA	TRBV7-9	TRBJ2-7	CASSLGGRGLSYEQYF	TGTGCCAGCAGCTTAGGCGGCAGGGGATTATCCTACGAGCAGTACTTC
NA	TRBD2	TRBV10-3	TRBJ2-1	CAISEPGPLDGSGDSYNEQFF	TGTGCCATCAGTGAGCCAGGGCCGTTGGATGGGAGCGGGGACTCCTACAATGAGCAGTTCTTC